The clone carrying this T cell receptor beta chain was found a few times. Its antigen is not known. This sample stems from a study of CD8 T cells in ankylosing spondylitis. Study-wide results and caveats: Previously reported in reactive arthritis synovial fluid and blood were some of the motif variants. Seemingly distinctive of ankylosing spondylitis blood was a TCR beta motif formed by eight highly homologous variants.

Using quantitative 5'-RACE with molecular barcodes, the authors made TCR beta libraries. One entry per CDR3 protein, called by TCRdb with MiXCR from the 5' RACE reads. The sample yields 85,000 to 90,000 distinct CDR3 sequences, 27% seen once. This clonotype was obtained from a male donor with ankylosing spondylitis or in good health (not recorded which). The specimen sequenced was blood, either unsorted or a sorted T cell fraction (not recorded which).

The CDR3 nucleotides read TGCGCCAGCAGCTTGGTTCTAGGGGAGCTGTTTTTT. It specifies CASSLVLGELFF. The genes are TRBV5-1 and TRBJ2-2; D remains ambiguous. The V gene lost 0 bases and the J gene lost 8 bases, with 5 bases spanning the gap. Germline V gene data show CDR1 as SGHRS and CDR2 as YFSETQ. The CDR3 sequence is 12 residues long.